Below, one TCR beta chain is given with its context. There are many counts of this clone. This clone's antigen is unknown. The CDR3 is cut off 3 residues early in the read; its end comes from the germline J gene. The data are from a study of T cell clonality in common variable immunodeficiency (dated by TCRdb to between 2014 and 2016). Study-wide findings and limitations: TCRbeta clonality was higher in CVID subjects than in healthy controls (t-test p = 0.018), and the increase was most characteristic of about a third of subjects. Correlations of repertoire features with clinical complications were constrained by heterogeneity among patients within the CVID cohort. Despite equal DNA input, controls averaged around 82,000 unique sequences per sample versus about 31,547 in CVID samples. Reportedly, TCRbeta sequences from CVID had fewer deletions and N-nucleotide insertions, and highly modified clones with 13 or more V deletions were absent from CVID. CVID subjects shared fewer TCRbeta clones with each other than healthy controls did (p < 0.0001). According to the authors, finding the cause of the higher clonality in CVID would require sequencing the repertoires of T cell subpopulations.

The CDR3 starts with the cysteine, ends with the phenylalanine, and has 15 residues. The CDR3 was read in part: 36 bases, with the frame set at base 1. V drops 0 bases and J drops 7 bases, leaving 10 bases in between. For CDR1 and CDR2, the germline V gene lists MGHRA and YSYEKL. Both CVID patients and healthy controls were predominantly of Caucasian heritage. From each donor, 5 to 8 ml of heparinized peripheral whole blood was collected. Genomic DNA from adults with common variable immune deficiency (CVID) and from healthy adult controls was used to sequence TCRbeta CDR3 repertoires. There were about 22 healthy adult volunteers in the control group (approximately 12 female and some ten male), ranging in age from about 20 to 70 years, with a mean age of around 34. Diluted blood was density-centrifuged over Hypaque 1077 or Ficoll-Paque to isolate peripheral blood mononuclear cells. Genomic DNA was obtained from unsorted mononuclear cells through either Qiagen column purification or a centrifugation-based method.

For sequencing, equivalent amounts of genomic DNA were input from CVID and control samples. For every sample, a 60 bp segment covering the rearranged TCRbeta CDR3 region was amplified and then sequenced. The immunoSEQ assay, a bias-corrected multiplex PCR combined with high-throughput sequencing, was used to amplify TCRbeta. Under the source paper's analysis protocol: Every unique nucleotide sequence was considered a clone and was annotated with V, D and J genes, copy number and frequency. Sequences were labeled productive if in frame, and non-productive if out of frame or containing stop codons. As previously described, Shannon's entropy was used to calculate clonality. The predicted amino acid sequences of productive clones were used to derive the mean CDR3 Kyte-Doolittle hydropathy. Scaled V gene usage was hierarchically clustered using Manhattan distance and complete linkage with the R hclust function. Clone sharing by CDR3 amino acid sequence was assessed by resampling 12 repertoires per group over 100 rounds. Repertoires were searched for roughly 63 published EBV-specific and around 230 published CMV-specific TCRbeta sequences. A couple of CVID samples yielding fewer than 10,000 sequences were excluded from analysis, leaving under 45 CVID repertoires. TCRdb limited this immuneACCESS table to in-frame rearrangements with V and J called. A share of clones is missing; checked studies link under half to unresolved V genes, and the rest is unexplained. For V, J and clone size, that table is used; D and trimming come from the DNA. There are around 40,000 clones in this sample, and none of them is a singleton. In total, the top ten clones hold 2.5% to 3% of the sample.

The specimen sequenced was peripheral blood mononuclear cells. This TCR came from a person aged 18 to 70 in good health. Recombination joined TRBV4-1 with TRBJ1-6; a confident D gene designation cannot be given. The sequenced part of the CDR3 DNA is TGCGCCAGCAGCCAAGATCTGTCCGCGAATTCACCC. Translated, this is CASSQDLSANSP. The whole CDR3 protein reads CASSQDLSANSPLHF.